Shown below are 9 T cell receptor beta chains from a single sample sequenced in a study of CD8+ T cells in alopecia areata. RNA was isolated and reverse transcribed to cDNA, the sequencing template. Clones were read by immunoSEQ multiplex PCR, and TCRdb kept only the in-frame ones, dropping some. The table includes 150,000 to 200,000 clones, about 60% detected once. Treatment described: oral pan-JAK inhibitor, 5-10 mg twice daily. The sequencing here drew on CD8+ T cells sorted from blood, taken at week 24, from a patient treated with tofacitinib. The receptors here all came from a human donor with alopecia areata.

V is TRBV6-6 and J is TRBJ2-5, with no clear D. From germline, CDR1 is MNHNY and CDR2 SVGAGI (reference sequence). The CDR3 contains 12 residues. With 5 bases removed from V and 4 bases from J, the gap between germline ends came to 8 bases. The CDR3, as DNA: TGTGCCAGCAGTCTAAGCGCAGAGACCCAGTACTTC. It yields the protein CASSLSAETQYF.

This clone was seen only a few times. This rearrangement joins TRBV2 to TRBJ2-1; 11 positions match TRBD2. CDR3 size: 14 residues. Germline loops: CDR1 SNHLY, CDR2 FYNNEI. Trimming at V came to 8 bases and at J to 10 bases, leaving 10 bases not matched to a gene. The CDR3 coding sequence is TGTGCCAGCTGCTGTTCTAGCGGGGGGACAGAGCAGTTCTTC. Its protein product is CASCCSSGGTEQFF.

V and J are TRBV7-6 and TRBJ2-1, with D perhaps TRBD1 or TRBD2 (6 bases each). The CDR3 is 15 residues long. CDR1 SGHVS and CDR2 FNYEAQ come from the germline V gene. V was clipped by 5 bases and J by 1 base, with 12 bases between them. The CDR3 region is CASSQTGGSYNEQFF. CDR3 in DNA: TGTGCCAGCAGCCAGACAGGAGGGTCCTACAATGAGCAGTTCTTC.

The J gene is TRBJ2-2, the V gene TRBV10-3; 8 bases agree with TRBD1. Germline CDR1 and CDR2: ENHRY and SYGVKD. The CDR3 covers 13 residues. J was trimmed by 6 bases and V by 8 bases; bases with no gene match: 5. The CDR3 nucleotides are TGTGCCATCCTCTGGGACAGGTCCGGGGAGCTGTTTTTT. As protein: CAILWDRSGELFF.

This clone was counted only a few times. The chain uses TRBV10-3 and TRBJ1-6; 9 bases align to TRBD1. Germline V gene data show CDR1 as ENHRY and CDR2 as SYGVKD. The CDR3 totals 13 residues. The junction had 7 bases not matched to a gene; V was cut back by 10 bases and J by 9 bases. The CDR3: CATYGTGSSPLHF. In DNA form, the CDR3 reads TGTGCCACCTATGGGACAGGGAGTTCACCCCTCCACTTT.

The chain couples TRBV29-1 to TRBJ2-7; TRBD1 is a possible D gene (5 bases). In germline, CDR1 is SQVTM, CDR2 ANQGSEA. Trimming cost V 6 bases and J 2 bases, with 8 bases left between them. CDR3 length: 11 amino acids. The DNA for the CDR3 is TGCAGCGTGGACACCACCTACGAGCAGTACTTC. Its protein is CSVDTTYEQYF.

With regard to this clone: Other DNA sequences in the sample encode the same CDR3. The chain couples TRBV4-1 to TRBJ2-5, with D unresolved. Germline V gene lookup returns CDR1 MGHRA and CDR2 YSYEKL. The V and J ends lost 0 bases and 5 bases respectively, with 4 bases between them. There are 12 residues in the CDR3. CDR3 sequence: CASSQEGETQYF. In nucleotides, the CDR3 is TGCGCCAGCAGCCAAGAAGGGGAGACCCAGTACTTC.

Concerning this clone itself: The sample contains more than one DNA sequence encoding this CDR3. The genes are TRBV30 and TRBJ1-1; D call uncertain. The CDR3 has 13 residues. V was shortened by 0 bases and J by 5 bases, with 10 bases between the two germline ends. Germline V lookup: CDR1 GTSNPN, CDR2 SVGIG (reference sequence). The CDR3 loop is CAWSVGGLTEAFF. The DNA of the CDR3 is TGTGCCTGGAGTGTTGGAGGGCTAACTGAAGCTTTCTTT.

This clone was counted only a few times. This chain links TRBV10-3 with TRBJ2-5; D possibly corresponds to TRBD2 (7 bases). V lost 2 bases, J lost 0 bases, and 10 bases lay in between. The CDR3 covers 15 residues. Germline values: CDR1 ENHRY, CDR2 SYGVKD. For the CDR3, the DNA is TGTGCCATCAGTGAGGCGGGGGCCAACCAAGAGACCCAGTACTTC. Translated, it gives CAISEAGANQETQYF.